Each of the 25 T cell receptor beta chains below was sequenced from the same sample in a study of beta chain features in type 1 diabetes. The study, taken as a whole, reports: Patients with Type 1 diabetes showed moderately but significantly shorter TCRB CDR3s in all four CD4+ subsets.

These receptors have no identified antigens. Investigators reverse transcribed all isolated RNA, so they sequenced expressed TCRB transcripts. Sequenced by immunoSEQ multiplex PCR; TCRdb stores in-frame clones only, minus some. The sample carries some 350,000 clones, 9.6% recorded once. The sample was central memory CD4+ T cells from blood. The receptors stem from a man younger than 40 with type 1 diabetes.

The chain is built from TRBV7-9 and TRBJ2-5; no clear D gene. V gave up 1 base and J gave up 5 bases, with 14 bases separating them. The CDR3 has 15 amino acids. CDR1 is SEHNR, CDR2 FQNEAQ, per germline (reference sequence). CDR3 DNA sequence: TGTGCCAGCAGCTTAGGAACAGCGCTTTCGGAGACCCAGTACTTC. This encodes CASSLGTALSETQYF. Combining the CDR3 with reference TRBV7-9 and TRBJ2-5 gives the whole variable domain DTGVSQNPRHKITKRGQNVTFRCDPISEHNRLYWYRQTLGQGPEFLTYFQNEAQLEKSRLLSDRFSAERPKGSFSTLEIQRTEQGDSAMYLCASSLGTALSETQYFGPGTRLLVL.

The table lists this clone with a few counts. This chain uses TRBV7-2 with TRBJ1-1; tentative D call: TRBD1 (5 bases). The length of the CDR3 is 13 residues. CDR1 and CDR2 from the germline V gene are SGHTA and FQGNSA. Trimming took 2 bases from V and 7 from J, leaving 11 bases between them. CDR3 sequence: CASSLMGDGEAFF. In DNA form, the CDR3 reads TGTGCCAGCAGCTTAATGGGGGACGGTGAAGCTTTCTTT.

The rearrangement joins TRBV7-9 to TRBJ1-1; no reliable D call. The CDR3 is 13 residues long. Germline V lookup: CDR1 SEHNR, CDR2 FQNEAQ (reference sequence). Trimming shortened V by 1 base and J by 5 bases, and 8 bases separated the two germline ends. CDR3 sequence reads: CASSLVAETEAFF. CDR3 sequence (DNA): TGTGCCAGCAGCTTAGTGGCGGAAACTGAAGCTTTCTTT.

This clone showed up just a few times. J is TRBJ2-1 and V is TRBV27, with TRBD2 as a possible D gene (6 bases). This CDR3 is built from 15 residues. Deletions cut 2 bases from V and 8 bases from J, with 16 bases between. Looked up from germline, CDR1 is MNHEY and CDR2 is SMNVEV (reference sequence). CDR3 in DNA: TGTGCCAGCAGTTTAAGGCGGGAATCTAACCATGAGCAGTTCTTC. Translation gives CASSLRRESNHEQFF.

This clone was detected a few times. The CDR3 region is CASREGGQKYVQETQYF. The CDR3 nucleotides are TGTGCCAGCAGAGAGGGGGGACAGAAATACGTCCAAGAGACCCAGTACTTC. The chain links TRBV6-4 to TRBJ2-5; D is perhaps TRBD1 (7 bases). With 6 bases removed from V and 1 base from J, the gap between germline ends came to 21 bases. This CDR3 spans 17 amino acids. CDR1 and CDR2 from the germline V gene are MRHNA and SNTAGT.

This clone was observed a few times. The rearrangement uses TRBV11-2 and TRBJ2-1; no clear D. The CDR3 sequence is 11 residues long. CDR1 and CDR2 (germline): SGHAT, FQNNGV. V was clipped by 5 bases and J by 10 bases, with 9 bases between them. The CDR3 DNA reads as TGTGCCAGCAGCCCCCGGACGGAGCAGTTCTTC. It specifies CASSPRTEQFF.

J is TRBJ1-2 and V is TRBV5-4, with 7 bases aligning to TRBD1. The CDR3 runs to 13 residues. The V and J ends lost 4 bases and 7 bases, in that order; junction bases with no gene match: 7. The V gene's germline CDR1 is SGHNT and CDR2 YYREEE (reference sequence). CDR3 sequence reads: CASSIDRVGGYTF. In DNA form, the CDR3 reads TGTGCCAGCAGCATTGACAGGGTGGGTGGCTACACCTTC.

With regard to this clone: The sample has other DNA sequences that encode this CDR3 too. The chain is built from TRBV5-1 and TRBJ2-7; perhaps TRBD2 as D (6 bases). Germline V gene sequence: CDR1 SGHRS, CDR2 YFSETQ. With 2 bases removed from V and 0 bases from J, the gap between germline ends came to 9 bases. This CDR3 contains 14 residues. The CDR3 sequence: CASSFQTSSYEQYF. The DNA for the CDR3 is TGCGCCAGCAGCTTTCAGACTAGCTCCTACGAGCAGTACTTC.

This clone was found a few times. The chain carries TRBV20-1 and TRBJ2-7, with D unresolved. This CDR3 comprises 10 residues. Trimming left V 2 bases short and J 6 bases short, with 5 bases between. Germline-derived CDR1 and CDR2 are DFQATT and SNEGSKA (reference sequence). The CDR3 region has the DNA TGCAGTGCTAGATCTAGCGAGCAGTACTTC. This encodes CSARSSEQYF.

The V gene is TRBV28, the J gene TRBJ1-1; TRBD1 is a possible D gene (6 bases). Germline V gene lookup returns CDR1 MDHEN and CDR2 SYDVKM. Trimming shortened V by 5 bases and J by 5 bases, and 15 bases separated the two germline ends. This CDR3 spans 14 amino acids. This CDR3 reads CASSDGQGSTEAFF. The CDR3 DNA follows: TGTGCCAGCAGTGACGGCCAGGGGAGTACTGAAGCTTTCTTT.

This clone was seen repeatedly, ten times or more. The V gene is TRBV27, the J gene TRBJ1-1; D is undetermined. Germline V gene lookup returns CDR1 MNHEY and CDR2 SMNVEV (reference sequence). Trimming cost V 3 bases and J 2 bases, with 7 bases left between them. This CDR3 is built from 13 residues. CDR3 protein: CASSFDHNTEAFF. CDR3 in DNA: TGTGCCAGCAGTTTTGACCATAACACTGAAGCTTTCTTT.

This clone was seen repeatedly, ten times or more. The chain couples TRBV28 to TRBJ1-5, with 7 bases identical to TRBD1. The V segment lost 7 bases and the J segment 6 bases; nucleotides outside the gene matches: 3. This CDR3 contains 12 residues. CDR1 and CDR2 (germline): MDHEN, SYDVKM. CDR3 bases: TGTGCCAGCAACAGGGGCGGTCAGCCCCAGCATTTT. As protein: CASNRGGQPQHF.

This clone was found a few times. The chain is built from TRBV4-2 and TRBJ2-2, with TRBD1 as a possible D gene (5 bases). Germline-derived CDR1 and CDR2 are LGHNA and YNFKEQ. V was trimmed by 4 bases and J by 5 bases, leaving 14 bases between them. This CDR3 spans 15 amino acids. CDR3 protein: CASSLGMTDTGELFF. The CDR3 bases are TGTGCCAGCAGCCTAGGGATGACAGATACCGGGGAGCTGTTTTTT.

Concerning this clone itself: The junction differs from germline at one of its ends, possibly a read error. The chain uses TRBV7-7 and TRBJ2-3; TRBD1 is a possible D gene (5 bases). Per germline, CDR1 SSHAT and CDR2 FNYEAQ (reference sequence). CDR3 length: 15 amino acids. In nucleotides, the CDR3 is TGTGCTAGCAGCTTAGGCCCAGGGCGCACAGATACGCAGTATTTT. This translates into CASSLGPGRTDTQYF.

The CDR3 spells CASSLDARADTQYF. The CDR3 nucleotides read TGTGCCAGCAGCTTAGATGCCCGAGCCGATACGCAGTATTTT. The chain uses TRBV11-2 and TRBJ2-3; no firm D call. The CDR3 is made up of 14 amino acids. V lost 0 bases and J lost 6, with 10 bases in between. Germline V gene data show CDR1 as SGHAT and CDR2 as FQNNGV.

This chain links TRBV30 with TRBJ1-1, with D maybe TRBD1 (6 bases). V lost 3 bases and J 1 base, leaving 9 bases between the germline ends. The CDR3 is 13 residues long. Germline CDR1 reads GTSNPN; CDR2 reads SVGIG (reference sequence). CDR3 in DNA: TGTGCCTGGAGGGGGGGCGCGAACACTGAAGCTTTCTTT. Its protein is CAWRGGANTEAFF.

CDR3 nucleotides: TGTGCCAGCAGCCCCTCCCGGAGTGGGAATGAGCAGTTCTTC. Translated, it gives CASSPSRSGNEQFF. This rearrangement joins TRBV7-2 to TRBJ2-1, with unresolved D. Germline CDR1 reads SGHTA; CDR2 reads FQGNSA. CDR3 size: 14 residues. V lost 5 bases to trimming and J lost 7 bases, with 15 bases between them.

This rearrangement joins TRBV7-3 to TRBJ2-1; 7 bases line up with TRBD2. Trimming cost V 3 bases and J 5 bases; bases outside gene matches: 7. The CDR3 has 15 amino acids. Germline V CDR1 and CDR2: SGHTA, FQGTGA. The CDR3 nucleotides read TGTGCCAGCAGCTTCTCGACTAGCAGCGACAATGAGCAGTTCTTC. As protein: CASSFSTSSDNEQFF.

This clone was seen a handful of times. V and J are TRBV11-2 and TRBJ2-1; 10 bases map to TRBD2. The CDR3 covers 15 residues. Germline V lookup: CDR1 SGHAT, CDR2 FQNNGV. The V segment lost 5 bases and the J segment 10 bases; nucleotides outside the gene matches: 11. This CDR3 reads CASSRPSGRVAEQFF. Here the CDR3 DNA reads TGTGCCAGCAGCCGTCCCAGCGGGAGGGTTGCCGAGCAGTTCTTC.

CDR3 residues: CASSLVYSSGPTDTQYF. CDR3 bases: TGTGCCAGCAGCTTAGTGTACTCTAGCGGGCCCACAGATACGCAGTATTTT. The chain combines TRBV7-2 with TRBJ2-3; 8 nucleotides line up with TRBD2. The CDR3 is 17 amino acids. The germline V gene has CDR1 SGHTA and CDR2 FQGNSA. The junction had 8 bases not matched to a gene; V was cut back by 1 base and J by 2 bases.

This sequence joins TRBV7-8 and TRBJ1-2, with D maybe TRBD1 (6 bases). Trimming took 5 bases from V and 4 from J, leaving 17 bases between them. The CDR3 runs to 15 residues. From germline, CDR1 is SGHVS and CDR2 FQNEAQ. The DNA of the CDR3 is TGTGCCAGCAGCCACCCGACAGGCGCATTCTATGGCTACACCTTC. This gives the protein CASSHPTGAFYGYTF. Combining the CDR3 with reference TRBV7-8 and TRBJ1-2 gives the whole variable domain GAGVSQSPRYKVAKRGQDVALRCDPISGHVSLFWYQQALGQGPEFLTYFQNEAQLDKSGLPSDRFFAERPEGSVSTLKIQRTQQEDSAVYLCASSHPTGAFYGYTFGSGTRLTVV.

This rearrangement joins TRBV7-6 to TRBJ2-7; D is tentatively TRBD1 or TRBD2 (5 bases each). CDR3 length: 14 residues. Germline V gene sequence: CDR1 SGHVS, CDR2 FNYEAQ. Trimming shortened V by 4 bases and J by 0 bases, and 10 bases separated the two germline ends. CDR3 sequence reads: CASSSGGSSYEQYF. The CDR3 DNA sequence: TGTGCCAGCAGCTCTGGGGGAAGCTCCTACGAGCAGTACTTC.

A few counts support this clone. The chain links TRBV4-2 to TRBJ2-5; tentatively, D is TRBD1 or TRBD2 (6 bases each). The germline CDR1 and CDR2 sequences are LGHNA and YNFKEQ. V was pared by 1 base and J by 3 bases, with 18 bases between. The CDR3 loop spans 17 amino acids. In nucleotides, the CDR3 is TGTGCCAGCAGCCAAGTCCATATGGGGGGCCTGGAAGAGACCCAGTACTTC. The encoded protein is CASSQVHMGGLEETQYF.

CDR3 residues: CASSLTLARNTEAFF. The CDR3 bases are TGCGCCAGCAGCTTGACGTTAGCCAGGAACACTGAAGCTTTCTTT. The V call is TRBV5-1, the J call TRBJ1-1; D gene unclear. The CDR3 sequence is 15 residues long. V was clipped by 1 base and J by 1 base, with 11 bases between them. Germline CDR1 and CDR2: SGHRS and YFSETQ.

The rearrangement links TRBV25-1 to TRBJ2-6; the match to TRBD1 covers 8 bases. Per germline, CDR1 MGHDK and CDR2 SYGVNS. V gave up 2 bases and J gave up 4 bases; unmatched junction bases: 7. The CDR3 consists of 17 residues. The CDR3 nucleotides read TGTGCCAGCAGTGAAAGGACAGGGAACTCCGGGGCCAACGTCCTGACTTTC. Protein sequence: CASSERTGNSGANVLTF.